A single T cell receptor (beta chain) is shown here with its context. This sample stems from a study of OX40 agonist ivuxolimab in advanced cancers. The V end was cut by 4 bases, the J end by 7 bases, with 8 bases between. The CDR3 is 12 residues long. Germline CDR1 reads SEHNR; CDR2 reads FQNEAQ (reference sequence). Sequencing used immunoSEQ multiplex PCR; TCRdb keeps in-frame clones, though not all of them. The profile covers around 31,000 clones, with over 80% appearing a single time and 4.8% taken by the ten largest. J is TRBJ1-5 and V is TRBV7-9; D is uncertain. The sequencing used CD4+ or CD8+ T cells sorted from blood, collected in a trial of the OX40 agonist ivuxolimab. The sequence was collected from an adult with an advanced solid tumor such as melanoma, head and neck, liver or kidney cancer. CDR3 amino acids: CASSSDVQPQHF. In DNA, the CDR3 is TGTGCCAGCAGCTCTGATGTCCAGCCCCAGCATTTT.